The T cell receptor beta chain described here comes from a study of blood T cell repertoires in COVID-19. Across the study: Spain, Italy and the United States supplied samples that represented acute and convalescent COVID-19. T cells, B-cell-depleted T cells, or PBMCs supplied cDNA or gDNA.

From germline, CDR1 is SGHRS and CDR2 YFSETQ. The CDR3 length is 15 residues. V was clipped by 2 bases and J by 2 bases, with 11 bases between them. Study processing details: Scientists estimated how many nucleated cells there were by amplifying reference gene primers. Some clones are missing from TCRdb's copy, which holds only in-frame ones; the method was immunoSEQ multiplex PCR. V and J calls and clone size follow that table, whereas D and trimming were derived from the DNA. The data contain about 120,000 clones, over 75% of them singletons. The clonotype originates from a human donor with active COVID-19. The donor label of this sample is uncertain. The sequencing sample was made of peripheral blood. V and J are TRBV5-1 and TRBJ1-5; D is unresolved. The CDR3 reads CASSFSGGGNQPQHF. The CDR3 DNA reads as TGCGCCAGCAGCTTTAGCGGCGGGGGCAATCAGCCCCAGCATTTT.